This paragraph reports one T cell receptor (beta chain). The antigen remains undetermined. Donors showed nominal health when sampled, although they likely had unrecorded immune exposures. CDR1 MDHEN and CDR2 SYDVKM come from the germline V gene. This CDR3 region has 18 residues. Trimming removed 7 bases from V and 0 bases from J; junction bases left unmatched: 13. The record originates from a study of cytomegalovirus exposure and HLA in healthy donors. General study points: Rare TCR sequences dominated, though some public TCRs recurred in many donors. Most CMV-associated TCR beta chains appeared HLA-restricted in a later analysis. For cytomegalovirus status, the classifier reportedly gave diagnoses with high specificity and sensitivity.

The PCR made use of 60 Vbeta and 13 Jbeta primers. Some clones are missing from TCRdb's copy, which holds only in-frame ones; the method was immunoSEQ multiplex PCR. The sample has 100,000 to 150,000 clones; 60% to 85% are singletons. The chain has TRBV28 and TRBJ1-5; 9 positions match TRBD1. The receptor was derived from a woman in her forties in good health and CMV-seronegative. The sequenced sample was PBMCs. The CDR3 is CASNHGEQGAVSNQPQHF. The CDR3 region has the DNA TGTGCCAGCAACCACGGGGAACAGGGGGCGGTTAGCAATCAGCCCCAGCATTTT.